Listed below are T cell receptor beta chains from one sample, sequenced in a study of T-cell memory formation after mild COVID-19. TCRdb re-called the 5' RACE reads with MiXCR, one entry per CDR3 protein. This table has under 550,000 distinct CDR3 sequences, 15% to 20% appearing once. Source material: PBMCs or a T cell subset sorted from them (not recorded which). The receptors derive from a man aged 18 to 29 who had mild COVID-19 (a few samples of this study predate the infection). Cell type and time point are not known. The CDR3 runs from the conserved cysteine through the conserved F or W. D genes are given only for firm matches. A row's size may be missing; if present it is once, few, many or a size class.

>TRBJ1-2|many|TRBD1|TRBV5-5
TGTGCCAGCAGCCTAGGGACAGGGGAAGGCTACACCTTC
CASSLGTGEGYTF
>TRBJ2-7|NA|TRBD2|TRBV7-9
TGTGCCAGCAGCTCGGGGCTAGCGGGGGGGTCCTACGAGCAGTACTTC
CASSSGLAGGSYEQYF
>TRBJ1-1|many|NA|TRBV12-3/TRBV12-4
TGTGCCAGCAGTACCGGCGAGAACACTGAAGCTTTCTTT
CASSTGENTEAFF
>TRBJ2-5|few|NA|TRBV6-5
TGTGCCAGCAGTTCCGTCTGGATTGAGACCCAGTACTTC
CASSSVWIETQYF
>TRBJ1-1|few|NA|TRBV4-3
TGCGCCAGCAGCCAAGATACAAGGGGAACTGAAGCTTTCTTT
CASSQDTRGTEAFF
>TRBJ1-6|few|NA|TRBV5-1
TGCGCCAGCAGCTTGGACGGAACCAATTCACCCCTCCACTTT
CASSLDGTNSPLHF
>TRBJ1-6|NA|NA|TRBV27
TGTGCCAGCAGTCCGGGGGGCGTCGATAATTCACCCCTCCACTTT
CASSPGGVDNSPLHF
>TRBJ1-2|few|NA|TRBV7-2
TGTGCCAGCAGCGCACAAGGGACCTATGGCTACACCTTC
CASSAQGTYGYTF
>TRBJ2-2|few|TRBD1|TRBV30
TGTGCCTGGAGTCCCCCAACCGGGACAGGGGGCTTCGGGGAGCTGTTTTTT
CAWSPPTGTGGFGELFF
>TRBJ2-5|few|NA|TRBV10-3
TGTGCCACCCTACAGGGAACGGAAGAGACCCAGTACTTC
CATLQGTEETQYF
>TRBJ2-3|few|NA|TRBV6-5
TGTGCCAGCAGAAGGGACCCAGGGGTTGATACGCAGTATTTT
CASRRDPGVDTQYF
>TRBJ2-2|many|NA|TRBV4-1
TGCGCCAGCAGCCAAGTCCCCGGGGAGCTGTTTTTT
CASSQVPGELFF
>TRBJ2-7|few|TRBD1|TRBV5-1
TGCGCCAGCAGCCCCTATCCGGGACAGGGTATCTACGAGCAGTACTTC
CASSPYPGQGIYEQYF
>TRBJ2-5|NA|NA|TRBV7-7
TGTGCCAGCAGCATCGGGCCCTCCGAAGGAACCCAGTACTTC
CASSIGPSEGTQYF
>TRBJ2-5|NA|NA|TRBV5-1
TGCGCCAGCAGCCTGGGACGGACGTACCAAGAGACCCAGTACTTC
CASSLGRTYQETQYF
>TRBJ1-1|few|NA|TRBV27
TGTGCCAGCAGTTCGGGAGGCTCCCTGGGTGCTTTCTTT
CASSSGGSLGAFF
>TRBJ1-5|few|NA|TRBV7-9
TGTGCCAGCAGCCTCCTAGGGCCCCAGCATTTT
CASSLLGPQHF
>TRBJ1-1|few|NA|TRBV30
TGTGCCTGCCGGGACGCGTCCTCTGTCACTGAAGCTTTCTTT
CACRDASSVTEAFF
>TRBJ2-5|many|NA|TRBV20-1
TGCAGTGCTAGAGAGGCGCTACTGGAGACCCAGTACTTC
CSAREALLETQYF
>TRBJ2-3|NA|NA|TRBV4-1
TGCGCCAGCAGCCCTACTCGTCCCACAGATACGCAGTATTTT
CASSPTRPTDTQYF
>TRBJ2-3|NA|TRBD2|TRBV4-3
TGCGCCAGCAGCCAACTAGCGGGGAGCACAGATACGCAGTATTTT
CASSQLAGSTDTQYF
>TRBJ2-3|NA|NA|TRBV29-1
TGCAGCGTTGAAGATCGACAGGGCACAGATACGCAGTATTTT
CSVEDRQGTDTQYF
>TRBJ1-4|NA|NA|TRBV6-2/TRBV6-3
TGTGCCAGCAGTTACCGGGACCACAATGAAAAACTGTTTTTT
CASSYRDHNEKLFF